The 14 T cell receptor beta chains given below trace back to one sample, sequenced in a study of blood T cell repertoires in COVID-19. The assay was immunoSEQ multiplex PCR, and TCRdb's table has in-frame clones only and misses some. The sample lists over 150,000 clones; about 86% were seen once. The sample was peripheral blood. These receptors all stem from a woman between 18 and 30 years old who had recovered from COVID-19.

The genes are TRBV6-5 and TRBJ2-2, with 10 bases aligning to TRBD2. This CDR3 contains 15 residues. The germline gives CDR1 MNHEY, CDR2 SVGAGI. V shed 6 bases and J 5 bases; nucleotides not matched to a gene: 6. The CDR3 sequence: CASSRLAGETGELFF. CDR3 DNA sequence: TGTGCCAGCAGCAGGCTAGCGGGAGAAACCGGGGAGCTGTTTTTT.

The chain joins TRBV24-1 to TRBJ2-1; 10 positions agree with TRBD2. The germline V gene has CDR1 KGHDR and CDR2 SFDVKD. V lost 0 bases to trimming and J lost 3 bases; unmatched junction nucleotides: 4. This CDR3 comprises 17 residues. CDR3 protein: CATSDLGASGSYNEQFF. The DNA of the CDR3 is TGTGCCACCAGTGATTTGGGGGCTAGCGGGAGCTACAATGAGCAGTTCTTC.

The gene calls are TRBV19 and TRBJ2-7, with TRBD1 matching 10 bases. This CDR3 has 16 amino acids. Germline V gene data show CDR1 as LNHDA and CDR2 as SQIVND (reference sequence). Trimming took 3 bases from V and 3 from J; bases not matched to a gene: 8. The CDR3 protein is CASSIFYRTGGYEQYF. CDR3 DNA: TGTGCCAGTAGTATCTTCTATCGGACAGGGGGCTACGAGCAGTACTTC.

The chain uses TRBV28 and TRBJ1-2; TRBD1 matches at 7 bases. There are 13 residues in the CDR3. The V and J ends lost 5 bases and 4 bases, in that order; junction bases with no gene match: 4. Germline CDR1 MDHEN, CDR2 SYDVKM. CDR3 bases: TGTGCCAGCAGTATTCAGGGGGTCTATGGCTACACCTTC. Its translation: CASSIQGVYGYTF.

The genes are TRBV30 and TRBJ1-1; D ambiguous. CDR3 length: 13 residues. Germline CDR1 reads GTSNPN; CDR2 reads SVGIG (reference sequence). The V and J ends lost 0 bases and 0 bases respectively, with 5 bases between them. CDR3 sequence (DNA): TGTGCCTGGAGTGTAGACATGAACACTGAAGCTTTCTTT. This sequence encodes CAWSVDMNTEAFF.

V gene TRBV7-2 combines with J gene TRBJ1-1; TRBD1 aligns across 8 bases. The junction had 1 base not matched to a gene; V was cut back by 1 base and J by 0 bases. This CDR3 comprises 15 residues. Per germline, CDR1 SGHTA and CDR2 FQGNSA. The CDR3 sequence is CASSLVQGVNTEAFF. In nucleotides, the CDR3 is TGTGCCAGCAGCTTAGTACAGGGGGTGAACACTGAAGCTTTCTTT.

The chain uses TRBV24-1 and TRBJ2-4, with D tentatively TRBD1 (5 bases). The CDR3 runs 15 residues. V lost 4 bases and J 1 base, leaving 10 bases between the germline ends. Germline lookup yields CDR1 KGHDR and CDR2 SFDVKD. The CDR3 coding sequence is TGTGCCACCAGTGAAGGGGCCGGGGCCAAAAACATTCAGTACTTC. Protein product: CATSEGAGAKNIQYF.

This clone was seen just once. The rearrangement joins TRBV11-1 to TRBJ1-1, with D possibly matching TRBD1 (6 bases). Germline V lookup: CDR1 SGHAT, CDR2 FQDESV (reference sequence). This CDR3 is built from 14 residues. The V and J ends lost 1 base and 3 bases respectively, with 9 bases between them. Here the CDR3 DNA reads TGTGCCAGCAGCTTAGGGGGGGGGCACACTGAAGCTTTCTTT. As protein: CASSLGGGHTEAFF.

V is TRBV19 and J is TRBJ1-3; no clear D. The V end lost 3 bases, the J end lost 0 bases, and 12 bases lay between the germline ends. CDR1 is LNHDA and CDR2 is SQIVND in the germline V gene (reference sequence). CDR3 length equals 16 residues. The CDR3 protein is CASSISGGASGNTIYF. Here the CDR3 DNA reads TGTGCCAGTAGTATCAGCGGAGGAGCCTCTGGAAACACCATATATTTT.

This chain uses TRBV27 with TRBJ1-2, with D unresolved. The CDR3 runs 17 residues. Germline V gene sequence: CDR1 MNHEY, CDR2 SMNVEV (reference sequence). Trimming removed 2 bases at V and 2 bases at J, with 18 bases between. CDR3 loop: CASSLEAATSANYGYTF. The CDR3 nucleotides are TGTGCCAGCAGTTTAGAGGCAGCTACATCCGCAAACTATGGCTACACCTTC.

The CDR3 nucleotides are TGTGCCAGCAGTTTATACACAGGGACTATGAGCTCCTATAATTCACCCCTCCACTTT. Translation gives CASSLYTGTMSSYNSPLHF. The chain recombines TRBV28 with TRBJ1-6; D may be TRBD1 (6 bases). The CDR3 length is 19 residues. The germline V and J ends were trimmed by 1 base and 0 bases, with 16 bases remaining between them. Germline-derived CDR1 and CDR2 are MDHEN and SYDVKM.

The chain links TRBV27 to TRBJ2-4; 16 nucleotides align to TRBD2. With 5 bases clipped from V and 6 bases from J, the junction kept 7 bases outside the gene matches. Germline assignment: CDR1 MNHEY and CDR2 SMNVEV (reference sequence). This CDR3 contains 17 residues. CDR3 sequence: CASSPGTSGGVVNIQYF. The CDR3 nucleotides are TGTGCCAGCAGTCCCGGGACTAGCGGGGGGGTTGTAAACATTCAGTACTTC.

CDR3 region: CASSFNRGADYGYTF. The CDR3 DNA reads TGTGCCAGCAGCTTTAACAGGGGGGCGGACTATGGCTACACCTTC. The rearrangement uses TRBV5-5 and TRBJ1-2; 8 positions agree with TRBD1. Germline CDR1 reads SGHKS; CDR2 reads YYEKEE (reference sequence). After removal of 2 bases from V and 3 bases from J, the junction contained 6 bases not matched to a gene. The CDR3 loop spans 15 amino acids.

This CDR3 is CASSQDLGGTGDTDTQYF. In DNA, the CDR3 is TGTGCCAGCAGCCAAGACTTGGGGGGGACAGGGGACACAGATACGCAGTATTTT. The rearrangement uses TRBV3-1 (or the pseudogene TRBV3-2) and TRBJ2-3, with 10 bases identical to TRBD1. Germline-derived CDR1 and CDR2 are LGHDT and YNNKEL (reference sequence). With V trimmed by 0 bases and J by 2 bases, 8 bases remained unmatched. The CDR3 runs to 18 residues.